This is a list of T cell receptor beta chains from one sample in a study of T-cell memory formation after mild COVID-19. TCRdb redid the calling of the 5' RACE reads with MiXCR, one entry per CDR3 protein. The table records about 210,000 distinct CDR3 sequences, 27% of them present only once. The sample comprised PBMCs or a T cell subset sorted from them (not recorded which). These receptors came from an adult woman who had mild COVID-19 (a few samples of this study predate the infection). Cell type and time point are not known. The CDR3 runs from the conserved cysteine through the conserved F or W. D genes are given only for firm matches. Clone size is given for some rows only: seen once, a few or many times, or a class if the clone is expanded.

j_call d_call clone_size v_call cdr3_aa cdr3_nt
TRBJ1-5 - few TRBV7-2 CASSLTGIGSNQPQHF TGTGCCAGCAGCTTAACGGGAATCGGGAGCAATCAGCCCCAGCATTTT
TRBJ2-5 - - TRBV7-2 CASRSGGEQETQYF TGTGCCAGCAGGTCCGGAGGGGAGCAAGAGACCCAGTACTTC
TRBJ2-1 TRBD2 - TRBV12-3/TRBV12-4 CASSLKRGVFYNEQFF TGTGCCAGCAGTTTAAAGCGGGGGGTTTTCTACAATGAGCAGTTCTTC
TRBJ2-1 TRBD2 few TRBV3-1 CASSHGTRGDEQFF TGTGCCAGCAGCCACGGGACTAGAGGCGATGAGCAGTTCTTC
TRBJ2-1 - - TRBV10-3 CATRGGGPQGNEQFF TGTGCCACCAGGGGAGGGGGACCGCAAGGCAATGAGCAGTTCTTC
TRBJ2-7 - - TRBV20-1 CSASPLASGSYEQYF TGCAGTGCTAGTCCCCTAGCTTCGGGCTCCTACGAGCAGTACTTC
TRBJ1-2 TRBD1 - TRBV29-1 CSVDPGTGFRYGYTF TGCAGCGTTGACCCCGGGACAGGGTTCCGCTATGGCTACACCTTC
TRBJ2-5 - - TRBV2 CASSEGLTTQYF TGTGCCAGCAGTGAGGGACTCACCACCCAGTACTTC
TRBJ1-6 - - TRBV2 CASSEGGPVSQPLHF TGTGCCAGCAGTGAAGGAGGACCCGTTAGTCAACCCCTCCACTTT
TRBJ2-3 - - TRBV12-3/TRBV12-4 CASSLRYRPDTQYF TGTGCCAGCAGTTTGCGGTATAGGCCAGATACGCAGTATTTT
TRBJ1-3 TRBD1 few TRBV4-1 CASSRDRASGNTIYF TGCGCCAGCAGCCGGGACAGGGCGTCTGGAAACACCATATATTTT
TRBJ1-2 - few TRBV7-2 CASSLVQGIYGYTF TGTGCCAGCAGCTTAGTCCAGGGAATATATGGCTACACCTTC
TRBJ2-7 - few TRBV19 CASSTRDGAYEQYF TGTGCCAGTAGTACCCGGGACGGGGCCTACGAGCAGTACTTC
TRBJ2-1 - - TRBV11-3 CASRRGVEQFF TGTGCCAGCCGCCGAGGGGTAGAGCAGTTCTTC
TRBJ1-6 TRBD1 - TRBV19 CASSRDRDNSPLHF TGTGCCAGTAGTAGGGACAGGGATAACTCACCCCTCCACTTT
TRBJ2-2 TRBD1 few TRBV5-1 CASSWTGTTNTGELFF TGCGCCAGCAGCTGGACAGGGACGACGAACACCGGGGAGCTGTTTTTT
TRBJ2-4 TRBD2 few TRBV18 CASSSLSGTDIQYF TGTGCCAGCTCTAGCCTGAGCGGGACGGACATTCAGTACTTC
TRBJ2-7 - - TRBV27 CASSLNTNYEQYF TGTGCCAGCAGTTTGAACACCAACTACGAGCAGTACTTC
TRBJ2-3 TRBD2 few TRBV12-3/TRBV12-4 CASSLASGLSTDTQYF TGTGCCAGCAGTTTAGCTAGCGGGCTTAGCACAGATACGCAGTATTTT
TRBJ1-1 - - TRBV29-1 CSVARGAEAFF TGCAGCGTGGCACGGGGGGCTGAAGCTTTCTTT
TRBJ2-3 TRBD1 - TRBV5-1 CASSSGTGSSTDTQYF TGCGCCAGCAGCTCGGGGACAGGGTCCTCCACAGATACGCAGTATTTT
TRBJ1-2 TRBD1 few TRBV20-1 CSASPGGANYGYTF TGCAGTGCTTCTCCAGGGGGAGCTAACTATGGCTACACCTTC
TRBJ1-1 - - TRBV29-1 CSVEVKALTEAFF TGCAGCGTTGAAGTTAAGGCCCTCACTGAAGCTTTCTTT
TRBJ1-1 TRBD1 - TRBV5-1 CASSGKTGDNTEAFF TGCGCCAGCAGCGGGAAGACAGGGGATAACACTGAAGCTTTCTTT
TRBJ1-1 - - TRBV5-1 CASSLDGVTTEAFF TGCGCCAGCAGCTTGGATGGCGTTACCACTGAAGCTTTCTTT